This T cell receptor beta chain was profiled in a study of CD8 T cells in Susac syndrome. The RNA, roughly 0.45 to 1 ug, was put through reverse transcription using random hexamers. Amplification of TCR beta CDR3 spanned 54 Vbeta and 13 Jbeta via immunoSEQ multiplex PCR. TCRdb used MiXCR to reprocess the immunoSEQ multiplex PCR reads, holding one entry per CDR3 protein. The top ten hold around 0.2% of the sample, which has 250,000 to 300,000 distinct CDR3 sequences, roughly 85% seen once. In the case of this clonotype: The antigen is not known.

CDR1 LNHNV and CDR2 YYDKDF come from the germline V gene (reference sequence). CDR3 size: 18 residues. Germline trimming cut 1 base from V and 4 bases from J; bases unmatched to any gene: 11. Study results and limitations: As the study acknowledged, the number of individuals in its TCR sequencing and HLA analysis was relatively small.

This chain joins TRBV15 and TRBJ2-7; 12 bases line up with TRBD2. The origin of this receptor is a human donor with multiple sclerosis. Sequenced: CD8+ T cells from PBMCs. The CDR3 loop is CATSRGIWTSGTNYEQYF. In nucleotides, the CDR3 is TGTGCCACCAGCAGAGGGATATGGACTAGCGGGACCAATTACGAGCAGTACTTC. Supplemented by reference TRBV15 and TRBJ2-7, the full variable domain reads DAMVIQNPRYQVTQFGKPVTLSCSQTLNHNVMYWYQQKSSQAPKLLFHYYDKDFNNEADTPDNFQSRRPNTSFCFLDIRSPGLGDTAMYLCATSRGIWTSGTNYEQYFGPGTRLTVT.